This T cell receptor (beta chain) was profiled in a study of blood T cell repertoires in COVID-19. The CDR3 consists of 16 residues. Trimming at V came to 1 base and at J to 1 base, leaving 0 bases not matched to a gene. CDR1 is KGHSH and CDR2 is LQKENI in the germline V gene. Sequencing used immunoSEQ multiplex PCR; TCRdb keeps in-frame clones, though not all of them. The sample consists of 350,000 to 450,000 clones, around 87% of them appearing once. The study drew participants aged about 18 to 95 years from approximately 23 US areas. Self-reported history from a screening survey and questionnaire set each donor's cohort.

Sequencing was carried out using PBMCs or T cells enriched from blood (not recorded which). The chain joins TRBV18 to TRBJ2-5; TRBD2 aligns across 13 bases. This clonotype was sampled from a man between 35 and 55 years old in a cohort exposed to, infected with or recovered from COVID-19 (not recorded which). CDR3 sequence reads: CASSPRTSGSQETQYF. CDR3 sequence (DNA): TGTGCCAGCTCACCACGGACTAGCGGGAGCCAAGAGACCCAGTACTTC.